One and the same sample provided the 18 T cell receptor beta chains below, sequenced in a study of control samples from healthy donors and cancer patients. This table comes from immunoSEQ multiplex PCR, and its TCRdb copy is limited to in-frame clones, with some not included. The table lists 150,000 to 180,000 clones, roughly 94% of them singletons. Sequencing used blood. The source of these receptors is a man between 40 and 49 years old in good health.

The chain uses TRBV30 and TRBJ1-6, with a tentative D call TRBD1 (5 bases). V was cut by 1 base and J by 10 bases, with 17 bases left in between. The germline V gene encodes CDR1 GTSNPN and CDR2 SVGIG (reference sequence). This CDR3 spans 15 amino acids. CDR3 loop: CAWSERTRRWSPLHF. The CDR3 DNA is TGTGCCTGGAGTGAAAGGACACGGCGGTGGTCACCCCTCCACTTT.

The chain couples TRBV15 to TRBJ1-1, with D perhaps TRBD1 (5 bases). This CDR3 comprises 15 residues. The V gene's germline CDR1 is LNHNV and CDR2 YYDKDF (reference sequence). With 1 base removed from V and 5 bases from J, the gap between germline ends came to 14 bases. Written as DNA, the CDR3 is TGTGCCACCAGCAGAGCAGGAGTCTGGGGGACTGAAGCTTTCTTT. Translating it yields CATSRAGVWGTEAFF.

J is TRBJ1-1 and V is TRBV5-1; no firm D call. This CDR3 is built from 14 residues. Germline V lookup: CDR1 SGHRS, CDR2 YFSETQ. Trimming shortened V by 2 bases and J by 1 base, and 9 bases separated the two germline ends. The CDR3 coding sequence is TGCGCCAGCAGCTTACAGCCCTCGAACACTGAAGCTTTCTTT. Translated: CASSLQPSNTEAFF.

This chain joins TRBV30 and TRBJ1-4; 7 nucleotides align to TRBD1. The V segment lost 2 bases and the J segment 5 bases; nucleotides outside the gene matches: 11. CDR1 is GTSNPN and CDR2 is SVGIG in the germline V gene (reference sequence). The CDR3 has 16 residues. CDR3 in amino acids: CAWSPYGRGFNEKLFF. As DNA, the CDR3 is TGTGCCTGGAGTCCCTATGGCAGGGGGTTCAATGAAAAACTGTTTTTT.

As to this clone: This sample includes further DNA sequences coding for the same CDR3. The CDR3 bases are TGTGCCAGCAGTTCTCTGACAGGGGGCACAGATACGCAGTATTTT. This encodes CASSSLTGGTDTQYF. V and J are TRBV27 and TRBJ2-3; 8 bases fit TRBD1. Germline V CDR1 and CDR2: MNHEY, SMNVEV (reference sequence). Unmatched junction bases numbered 4, after V lost 4 bases and J lost 1 base. The CDR3 extends over 15 amino acids.

A few counts support this clone. The chain joins TRBV24-1 to TRBJ2-7; D possibly corresponds to TRBD1 (5 bases). Trimming took 5 bases from V and 1 from J, leaving 8 bases between them. Germline values: CDR1 KGHDR, CDR2 SFDVKD. The CDR3 contains 13 residues. CDR3 in amino acids: CATSVGQSYEQYF. The CDR3 nucleotides read TGTGCCACCAGTGTGGGGCAGTCCTACGAGCAGTACTTC.

The V call is TRBV19, the J call TRBJ1-1; TRBD1 matches at 8 bases. The CDR3 contains 15 residues. The germline gives CDR1 LNHDA, CDR2 SQIVND (reference sequence). The ends lost 4 bases at V and 0 bases at J; junction bases unmatched: 4. The CDR3 nucleotides are TGTGCCAGTAGTAGAAGGACAGGGATGAACACTGAAGCTTTCTTT. Protein: CASSRRTGMNTEAFF.

The chain recombines TRBV24-1 with TRBJ1-1, with 9 bases identical to TRBD1. The CDR3 is 12 residues long. J lost 8 bases, V lost 9 bases, and 6 bases had no gene match. The germline gives CDR1 KGHDR, CDR2 SFDVKD. The CDR3 sequence is CATSRGTGEAFF. CDR3 nucleotide sequence: TGTGCCACCTCACGTGGGACAGGGGAAGCTTTCTTT.

The rearrangement links TRBV6-6 to TRBJ2-7; 10 bases agree with TRBD1. V shed 0 bases and J 1 base; nucleotides not matched to a gene: 3. Germline lookup yields CDR1 MNHNY and CDR2 SVGAGI (reference sequence). CDR3 length: 16 residues. The CDR3 sequence is CASSYSRDRGSYEQYF. The CDR3 DNA is TGTGCCAGCAGTTACTCCCGGGACAGGGGTTCCTACGAGCAGTACTTC.

The chain is built from TRBV6-5 and TRBJ1-2; TRBD1 matches at 7 bases. The junction had 8 bases not matched to a gene; V was cut back by 6 bases and J by 4 bases. Germline-derived CDR1 and CDR2 are MNHEY and SVGAGI. The CDR3 runs to 14 residues. CDR3 sequence reads: CASRSSGGIYGYTF. The CDR3 coding sequence is TGTGCCAGCAGATCCTCAGGGGGTATCTATGGCTACACCTTC.

This clone occurred once. The chain uses TRBV28 and TRBJ1-2; 7 nucleotides line up with TRBD1. CDR1 is MDHEN and CDR2 is SYDVKM in the germline V gene. The junction had 10 bases not matched to a gene; V was cut back by 3 bases and J by 9 bases. The CDR3 spans 14 residues. In DNA form, the CDR3 reads TGTGCCAGCAGTTTCCCCCGGGACAGAGTAAGCTACACCTTC. Amino acid sequence: CASSFPRDRVSYTF.

The CDR3 nucleotides are TGTGCCAGCAGCCCTCTCGGGGCCTCCTATAATTCACCCCTCCACTTT. Protein: CASSPLGASYNSPLHF. The chain combines TRBV14 with TRBJ1-6; a possible D gene is TRBD1 (5 bases). Germline V lookup: CDR1 SGHDN, CDR2 FVKESK. The germline V and J ends were trimmed by 4 bases and 0 bases, with 10 bases remaining between them. The CDR3 has 16 residues.

V and J are TRBV5-1 and TRBJ2-3; 12 bases fit TRBD1. Germline CDR1 SGHRS, CDR2 YFSETQ. The CDR3 is made up of 15 amino acids. J was trimmed by 5 bases and V by 5 bases; bases with no gene match: 6. CDR3 in DNA: TGCGCCAGCAGACCCGGGACAGGGGGCGTAGATACGCAGTATTTT. Translated, it gives CASRPGTGGVDTQYF.

The V and J genes are TRBV18 and TRBJ1-4; 7 bases line up with TRBD1. The V gene end was trimmed by 4 bases and the J gene end by 0 bases; junction bases not matched to a gene: 5. CDR3 size: 16 residues. CDR1 is KGHSH, CDR2 LQKENI, per germline. This CDR3 reads CASSLRQGATNEKLFF. The CDR3 DNA is TGTGCCAGCTCACTCCGACAGGGTGCAACTAATGAAAAACTGTTTTTT.

The chain has TRBV19 and TRBJ2-7; D call uncertain. The length of the CDR3 is 14 residues. The germline gives CDR1 LNHDA, CDR2 SQIVND (reference sequence). The V end lost 0 bases, the J end lost 3 bases, and 9 bases lay between the germline ends. The CDR3 here is CASSIDLGIYEQYF. The CDR3 DNA sequence: TGTGCCAGTAGTATAGATCTAGGGATCTACGAGCAGTACTTC.

The rearrangement links TRBV4-1 to TRBJ1-1, with TRBD1 matching 8 bases. The CDR3 sequence is 17 residues long. Germline CDR1 and CDR2: MGHRA and YSYEKL. After removal of 4 bases from V and 2 bases from J, the junction contained 12 bases not matched to a gene. This chain's CDR3 is CASSLVIQGGGNTEAFF. For the CDR3, the DNA is TGCGCCAGCAGCCTCGTCATACAGGGGGGGGGAAACACTGAAGCTTTCTTT.

The chain carries TRBV30 and TRBJ1-3; D remains ambiguous. Germline V gene data show CDR1 as GTSNPN and CDR2 as SVGIG (reference sequence). The CDR3 has 16 amino acids. V was trimmed by 3 bases and J by 5 bases, leaving 20 bases between them. The DNA of the CDR3 is TGTGCCTGGAGGGGTAAGGGCCAGCGGGGTCGAAACACCATATATTTT. This codes for CAWRGKGQRGRNTIYF.

V and J are TRBV4-3 and TRBJ2-3; 12 nucleotides agree with TRBD2. Trimming cost V 0 bases and J 4 bases; bases outside gene matches: 11. In germline, CDR1 is LGHNA, CDR2 YSLEER. The CDR3 contains 19 residues. As DNA, the CDR3 is TGCGCCAGCAGCCAAGAGATGCCTAGCGGGGGGGGGCACCCAGATACGCAGTATTTT. This codes for CASSQEMPSGGGHPDTQYF.